The sequence of this TCR beta chain was determined in a study of blood T cell repertoires in COVID-19. Overall study: Samples came from the United States, Italy and Spain, spanning acute and convalescent COVID-19.

There are 14 residues in the CDR3. With 5 bases clipped from V and 6 bases from J, the junction kept 6 bases outside the gene matches. Germline assignment: CDR1 SEHNR and CDR2 FQNEAQ (reference sequence). The protocol was immunoSEQ multiplex PCR, while the TCRdb copy is restricted to in-frame clones and leaves out a portion. The table lists roughly 70,000 clones, just under 90% of them singletons. The sequenced sample consisted of peripheral blood. The receptor was isolated from a woman aged 80 or over with active COVID-19. V and J are TRBV7-9 and TRBJ2-3, with TRBD1 matching 9 bases. The CDR3 protein is CASSRDRDLDTQYF. The DNA of the CDR3 is TGTGCCAGCAGCCGGGACAGGGACTTGGATACGCAGTATTTT.